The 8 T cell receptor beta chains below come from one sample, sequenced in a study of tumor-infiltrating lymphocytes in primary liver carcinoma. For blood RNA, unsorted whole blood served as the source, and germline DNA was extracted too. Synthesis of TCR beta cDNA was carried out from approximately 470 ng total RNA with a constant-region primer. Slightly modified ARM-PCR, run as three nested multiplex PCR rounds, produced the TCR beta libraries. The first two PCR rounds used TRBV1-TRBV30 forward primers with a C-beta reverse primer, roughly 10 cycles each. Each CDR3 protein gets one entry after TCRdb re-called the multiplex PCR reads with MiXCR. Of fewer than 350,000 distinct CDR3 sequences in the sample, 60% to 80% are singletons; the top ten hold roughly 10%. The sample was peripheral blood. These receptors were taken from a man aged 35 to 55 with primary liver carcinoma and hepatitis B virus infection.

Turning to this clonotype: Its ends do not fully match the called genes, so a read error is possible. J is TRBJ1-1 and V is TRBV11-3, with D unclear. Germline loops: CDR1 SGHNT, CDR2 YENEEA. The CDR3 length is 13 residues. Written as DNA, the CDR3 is TGTGTCAGCAGCTTAGAGATGGGCACTGAGGCTTTCTTT. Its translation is CVSSLEMGTEAFF. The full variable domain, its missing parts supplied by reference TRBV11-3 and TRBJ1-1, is EAGVVQSPRYKIIEKKQPVAFWCNPISGHNTLYWYLQNLGQGPELLIRYENEEAVDDSQLPKDRFSAERLKGVDSTLKIQPAELGDSAVYLCVSSLEMGTEAFFGQGTRLTVV.

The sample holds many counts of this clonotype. The CDR3 region is CASSRDFDTDTQYF. The CDR3 region has the DNA TGTGCCAGCAGCCGGGACTTTGACACAGATACGCAGTATTTT. This sequence joins TRBV11-2 and TRBJ2-3, with D possibly matching TRBD2 (6 bases). Trimming stripped 5 bases from V and 2 bases from J, with 11 bases between. This CDR3 is 14 amino acids long. Looked up from germline, CDR1 is SGHAT and CDR2 is FQNNGV.

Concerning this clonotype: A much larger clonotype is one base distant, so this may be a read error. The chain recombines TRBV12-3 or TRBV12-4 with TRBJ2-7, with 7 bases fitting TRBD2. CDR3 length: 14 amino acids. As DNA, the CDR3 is TGTGCCTGCAGTCCCGGGACTACCCAGAACGAGCAGTACTTC. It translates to CACSPGTTQNEQYF.

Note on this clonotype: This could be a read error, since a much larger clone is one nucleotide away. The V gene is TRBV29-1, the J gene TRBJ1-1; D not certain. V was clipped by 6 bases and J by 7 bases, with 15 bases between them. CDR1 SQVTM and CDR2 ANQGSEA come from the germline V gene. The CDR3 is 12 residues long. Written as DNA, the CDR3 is TGCAGCGTATCGTCAACCTCCATTGAAGCTTTCTTT. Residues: CSVSSTSIEAFF. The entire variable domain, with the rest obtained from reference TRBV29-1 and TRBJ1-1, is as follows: SAVISQKPSRDICQRGTSLTIQCQVDSQVTMMFWYRQQPGQSLTLIATANQGSEATYESGFVIDKFPISRPNLTFSTLTVSNMSPEDSSIYLCSVSSTSIEAFFGQGTRLTVV.

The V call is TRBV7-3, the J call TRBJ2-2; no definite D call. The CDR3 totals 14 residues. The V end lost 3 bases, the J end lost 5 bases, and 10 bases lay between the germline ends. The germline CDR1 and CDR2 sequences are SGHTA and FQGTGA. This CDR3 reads CASSFFGQTGELFF. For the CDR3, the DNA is TGTGCCAGCAGCTTCTTCGGCCAGACCGGGGAGCTGTTTTTT.

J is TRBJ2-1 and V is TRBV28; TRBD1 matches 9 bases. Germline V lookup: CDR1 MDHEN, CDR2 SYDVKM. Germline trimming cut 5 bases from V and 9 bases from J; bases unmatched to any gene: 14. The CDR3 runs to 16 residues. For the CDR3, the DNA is TGTGCCAGCAGTACCAAGGGACAGGGTGGTTCTGGTGAGCAGTTCTTC. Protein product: CASSTKGQGGSGEQFF.

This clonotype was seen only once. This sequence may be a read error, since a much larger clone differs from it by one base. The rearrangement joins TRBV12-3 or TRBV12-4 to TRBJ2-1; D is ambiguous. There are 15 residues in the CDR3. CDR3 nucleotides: TGTGCCAGCAGCCGGAGTATGGGGTCCTACAATGAGCAGTCCTTC. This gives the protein CASSRSMGSYNEQSF.

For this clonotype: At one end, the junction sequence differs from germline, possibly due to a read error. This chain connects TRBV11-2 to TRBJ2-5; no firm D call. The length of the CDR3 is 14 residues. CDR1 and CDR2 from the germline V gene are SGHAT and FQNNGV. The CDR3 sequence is CANSREASQETQYF. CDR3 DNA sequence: TGTGCCAACAGCCGCGAAGCTTCTCAAGAGACCCAGTACTTC.